The rows below give T cell receptor beta chains drawn from one sample of a study of blood T cell repertoires in COVID-19. TCRdb's table, derived via immunoSEQ multiplex PCR, lists solely in-frame clones and lacks some. The sample lists some 38,000 clones; around 93% were seen once. The sequencing input was peripheral blood. These receptors were taken from a woman in her 30s in a cohort sampled during active COVID-19. CDR3s include the opening cysteine and the closing phenylalanine or tryptophan. Fields, in order: J gene, D gene, V gene, clone size, CDR3 DNA, CDR3 protein. The D gene is left open where the match is weak. Size is stated for part of the rows, as once, few or many counts, or as a class when the clone is expanded.

j_gene: TRBJ2-3
d_gene: NA
v_gene: TRBV24-1
abundance: once
CDR3nt: TGTGCCACCAGTGACCCCAGGGGACTATCCGTCACAGATACGCAGTATTTT
CDR3aa: CATSDPRGLSVTDTQYF

j_gene: TRBJ1-1
d_gene: NA
v_gene: TRBV6-2/TRBV6-3
abundance: NA
CDR3nt: TGTGCCAGCAGCCCCCCACGAAGGGGTACGGAAGCTTTCTTT
CDR3aa: CASSPPRRGTEAFF

j_gene: TRBJ2-3
d_gene: TRBD2
v_gene: TRBV15
abundance: NA
CDR3nt: TGTGCCACCAGCCGTAGCGGGAGCACAGATACGCAGTATTTT
CDR3aa: CATSRSGSTDTQYF

j_gene: TRBJ2-7
d_gene: NA
v_gene: TRBV5-1
abundance: NA
CDR3nt: TGCGCCAGCAGCTTGGACGCGATGGACGAGCAGTACTTC
CDR3aa: CASSLDAMDEQYF

j_gene: TRBJ2-1
d_gene: TRBD2
v_gene: TRBV5-4
abundance: NA
CDR3nt: TGTGCCAGCAGCTTGGAAGCGGGGGCCTACAATGAGCAGTTCTTC
CDR3aa: CASSLEAGAYNEQFF

j_gene: TRBJ1-1
d_gene: NA
v_gene: TRBV6-1
abundance: NA
CDR3nt: TGTGCCAGCAGTGAGCCACAGGGTCACACTGAAGCTTTCTTT
CDR3aa: CASSEPQGHTEAFF

j_gene: TRBJ2-2
d_gene: NA
v_gene: TRBV19
abundance: NA
CDR3nt: TGTGCCAGTAGTATAGATTTCAGATCCGGGGAGCTGTTTTTT
CDR3aa: CASSIDFRSGELFF

j_gene: TRBJ2-1
d_gene: NA
v_gene: TRBV24-1
abundance: NA
CDR3nt: TGTGCCACCAGTGATCCCCCGGCAGGCTACAATGAGCAGTTCTTC
CDR3aa: CATSDPPAGYNEQFF

j_gene: TRBJ1-2
d_gene: TRBD1
v_gene: TRBV6-6
abundance: NA
CDR3nt: TGTGCCCTTCGGAATGGGGACAGGGTTTATGGCTACACCTTC
CDR3aa: CALRNGDRVYGYTF

j_gene: TRBJ1-5
d_gene: TRBD1
v_gene: TRBV19
abundance: NA
CDR3nt: TGTGCCAGTAGTCCCCAGGGGGGCAGGAGCAATCAGCCCCAGCATTTT
CDR3aa: CASSPQGGRSNQPQHF

j_gene: TRBJ2-1
d_gene: TRBD1
v_gene: TRBV7-9
abundance: NA
CDR3nt: TGTGCGGGACAGGACGCCTACAATGAGCAGTTCTTC
CDR3aa: CAGQDAYNEQFF

j_gene: TRBJ1-2
d_gene: NA
v_gene: TRBV6-2/TRBV6-3
abundance: NA
CDR3nt: TGTGCCAGCAGTTATTCTACCCCGAAAAAATTTGGCTACACCTTC
CDR3aa: CASSYSTPKKFGYTF

j_gene: TRBJ2-6
d_gene: TRBD1
v_gene: TRBV7-6
abundance: NA
CDR3nt: TGTGCCAGCAGCCGACAGGGGCTGGTCTCTGGGGCCAACGTCCTGACTTTC
CDR3aa: CASSRQGLVSGANVLTF

j_gene: TRBJ2-5
d_gene: NA
v_gene: TRBV5-4
abundance: NA
CDR3nt: TGTGCCAGCACAATTAGGGGGTACCAAGAGACCCAGTACTTC
CDR3aa: CASTIRGYQETQYF

j_gene: TRBJ1-1
d_gene: TRBD1
v_gene: TRBV5-5
abundance: NA
CDR3nt: TGTGCCAGCAGCTTGTACGACAGGGGGCCGTACACTGAAGCTTTCTTT
CDR3aa: CASSLYDRGPYTEAFF

j_gene: TRBJ2-7
d_gene: NA
v_gene: TRBV7-8
abundance: NA
CDR3nt: TGTGCCAGCAGCTTATGGGTAGCGAAGGACTACGAGCAGTACTTC
CDR3aa: CASSLWVAKDYEQYF

j_gene: TRBJ2-5
d_gene: NA
v_gene: TRBV4-1
abundance: NA
CDR3nt: TGCGCCAGCAGCCAACCGACTTCGTACCAAGAGACCCAGTACTTC
CDR3aa: CASSQPTSYQETQYF

j_gene: TRBJ2-3
d_gene: NA
v_gene: TRBV7-2
abundance: few
CDR3nt: TGTGCCAGCAGCTTAGTTGCGGGAAGCACAGATACGCAGTATTTT
CDR3aa: CASSLVAGSTDTQYF

j_gene: TRBJ1-3
d_gene: TRBD1
v_gene: TRBV6-1
abundance: NA
CDR3nt: TGTGCCAGCAGTGAGACTGGGACAGTCTCTGGAAACACCATATATTTT
CDR3aa: CASSETGTVSGNTIYF

j_gene: TRBJ1-2
d_gene: TRBD1
v_gene: TRBV5-1
abundance: NA
CDR3nt: TGCGCCAGCAGCTCGGGACAGGGGGCTAATAGTCATGGCTACACCTTC
CDR3aa: CASSSGQGANSHGYTF

j_gene: TRBJ2-5
d_gene: NA
v_gene: TRBV12-5
abundance: NA
CDR3nt: TGTGCTAGTGGTTTGGTACGAGTGACTCGGCAGACCCAGTACTTC
CDR3aa: CASGLVRVTRQTQYF

j_gene: TRBJ1-5
d_gene: NA
v_gene: TRBV28
abundance: few
CDR3nt: TGTGCCAGCAGTCCCTTGGCAGGGCGTCAGCCCCAGCATTTT
CDR3aa: CASSPLAGRQPQHF

j_gene: TRBJ2-7
d_gene: TRBD2
v_gene: TRBV6-1
abundance: once
CDR3nt: TGTGCCAGCAGTGAAGCGTCGGGGACTAGCGGTAAGCAGTACTTC
CDR3aa: CASSEASGTSGKQYF

j_gene: TRBJ1-1
d_gene: NA
v_gene: TRBV12-3/TRBV12-4
abundance: NA
CDR3nt: TGTGCCAGCAGTTTACCCAGGAACACTGAAGCTTTCTTT
CDR3aa: CASSLPRNTEAFF

j_gene: TRBJ1-1
d_gene: NA
v_gene: TRBV29-1
abundance: NA
CDR3nt: TGCAGCGTTGTTCCGGAAGCTTTCTTT
CDR3aa: CSVVPEAFF

j_gene: TRBJ2-2
d_gene: TRBD2
v_gene: TRBV6-4
abundance: NA
CDR3nt: TGTGCCAGCAGTGAAAGGGGGACTAGTGACACCGGGGAGCTGTTTTTT
CDR3aa: CASSERGTSDTGELFF

j_gene: TRBJ1-6
d_gene: NA
v_gene: TRBV5-1
abundance: NA
CDR3nt: TGCGCCAGCAGCCCGGGGGGGAGCTCCTATAATTCACCCCTCCACTTT
CDR3aa: CASSPGGSSYNSPLHF

j_gene: TRBJ2-1
d_gene: TRBD2
v_gene: TRBV3-1/TRBV3-2
abundance: NA
CDR3nt: TGTGCCAGCAGCCAAGTGGGACTAGCGGAGAACAATGAGCAGTTCTTC
CDR3aa: CASSQVGLAENNEQFF

j_gene: TRBJ2-7
d_gene: NA
v_gene: TRBV2
abundance: NA
CDR3nt: TGTGCCAGCAGTCGCCAGGGGTTTAGCGGGTACGAGCAGTACTTC
CDR3aa: CASSRQGFSGYEQYF

j_gene: TRBJ2-7
d_gene: NA
v_gene: TRBV7-7
abundance: NA
CDR3nt: TGTGCTAGCAGCTTAACGACACAGGGAGGGGAGCAGTACTTC
CDR3aa: CASSLTTQGGEQYF

j_gene: TRBJ2-1
d_gene: NA
v_gene: TRBV7-3
abundance: NA
CDR3nt: TGTGCCAGCAGCCCCACTACGTATTCCTACAATGAGCAGTTCTTC
CDR3aa: CASSPTTYSYNEQFF

j_gene: TRBJ2-6
d_gene: NA
v_gene: TRBV4-2
abundance: NA
CDR3nt: TGTGCCAGCAGCCAAGTTTCTCGGCGGAGAGTTAGCTCTGGGGCCAACGTCCTGACTTTC
CDR3aa: CASSQVSRRRVSSGANVLTF

j_gene: TRBJ1-5
d_gene: NA
v_gene: TRBV2
abundance: NA
CDR3nt: TGTGCCAGCAGTCCCGGGCACAGGCAGCCCCAGCATTTT
CDR3aa: CASSPGHRQPQHF

j_gene: TRBJ2-7
d_gene: NA
v_gene: TRBV5-1
abundance: NA
CDR3nt: TGCGCCAGCAGCGCCGACAGGTTTGAGCAGTACTTC
CDR3aa: CASSADRFEQYF

j_gene: TRBJ1-1
d_gene: NA
v_gene: TRBV19
abundance: NA
CDR3nt: TGTGCCAGTAGTTCCCGGACGGGACGGGAGATAACAATGAACACTGAAGCTTTCTTT
CDR3aa: CASSSRTGREITMNTEAFF

j_gene: TRBJ2-3
d_gene: NA
v_gene: TRBV10-3
abundance: NA
CDR3nt: TGTGCCATCAGTGATACTAGAACCACAGATACGCAGTATTTT
CDR3aa: CAISDTRTTDTQYF

j_gene: TRBJ2-2
d_gene: TRBD2
v_gene: TRBV18
abundance: NA
CDR3nt: TGTGCCAGCTCACTCCTAGGCCCGGGACTAGCGGGAGGGCCTCTTAAAACGAACACCGGGGAGCTGTTTTTT
CDR3aa: CASSLLGPGLAGGPLKTNTGELFF

j_gene: TRBJ1-1
d_gene: TRBD1
v_gene: TRBV30
abundance: NA
CDR3nt: TGTGCCTGGACTCGGGGGACAGGGACCACTGAAGCTTTCTTT
CDR3aa: CAWTRGTGTTEAFF

j_gene: TRBJ1-4
d_gene: NA
v_gene: TRBV2
abundance: NA
CDR3nt: TGTGCCAGCAGTGTAGGAGGGGCGTTTAATGAAAAACTGTTTTTT
CDR3aa: CASSVGGAFNEKLFF

j_gene: TRBJ2-1
d_gene: TRBD1
v_gene: TRBV6-2/TRBV6-3
abundance: NA
CDR3nt: TGTGCCAGCAGTTACGACAGGGGAGGCGCTGAGCAGTTCTTC
CDR3aa: CASSYDRGGAEQFF

j_gene: TRBJ2-7
d_gene: NA
v_gene: TRBV27
abundance: NA
CDR3nt: TGTGCCAGCAGTTTATACAGGGTAAGGTCCTACGAGCAGTACTTC
CDR3aa: CASSLYRVRSYEQYF

j_gene: TRBJ1-2
d_gene: NA
v_gene: TRBV4-2
abundance: NA
CDR3nt: TGTGCCAGCAGCCAAGAATGGGCAGGGAATCAACGCATTTATGGCTACACCTTC
CDR3aa: CASSQEWAGNQRIYGYTF

j_gene: TRBJ2-1
d_gene: TRBD2
v_gene: TRBV19
abundance: NA
CDR3nt: TGTGCCAGTAGTAGACAAAGTGCCGGGACTAGCGGGTACAATGAGCAGTTCTTC
CDR3aa: CASSRQSAGTSGYNEQFF

j_gene: TRBJ2-1
d_gene: TRBD2
v_gene: TRBV9
abundance: NA
CDR3nt: TGTGCCAGCAGCGTAGAGGGTAGCGGGTCCTACAATGAGCAGTTCTTC
CDR3aa: CASSVEGSGSYNEQFF

j_gene: TRBJ2-7
d_gene: TRBD2
v_gene: TRBV7-9
abundance: NA
CDR3nt: TGTGCCAGCAGCCGAGGGACTAGCGGGAGACCCTACGAGCAGTACTTC
CDR3aa: CASSRGTSGRPYEQYF

j_gene: TRBJ2-7
d_gene: TRBD1
v_gene: TRBV13
abundance: NA
CDR3nt: TGTGCCAGCAGCTTAGAGTTCGGACAGGGGGCTTACGAGCAGTACTTC
CDR3aa: CASSLEFGQGAYEQYF

j_gene: TRBJ2-1
d_gene: TRBD2
v_gene: TRBV6-6
abundance: NA
CDR3nt: TGTGCCAGCAGTCCTTTCGGGGCGGGAGGGCCGGAGATATACAATGAGCAGTTCTTC
CDR3aa: CASSPFGAGGPEIYNEQFF

j_gene: TRBJ2-1
d_gene: TRBD1
v_gene: TRBV19
abundance: NA
CDR3nt: TGTGCCAGCCTGCCGGACAGGTCTAATGAGCAGTTCTTC
CDR3aa: CASLPDRSNEQFF

j_gene: TRBJ1-1
d_gene: NA
v_gene: TRBV11-2
abundance: NA
CDR3nt: TGTGCCAGCAGCCTCCGGACAGCTCCTCCGTTAGACACTGAAGCTTTCTTT
CDR3aa: CASSLRTAPPLDTEAFF

j_gene: TRBJ2-1
d_gene: NA
v_gene: TRBV4-3
abundance: NA
CDR3nt: TGCGCCAGCAGCCAAGGGCAGGGCTCCTACAATGAGCAGTTCTTC
CDR3aa: CASSQGQGSYNEQFF

j_gene: TRBJ2-7
d_gene: NA
v_gene: TRBV3-1/TRBV3-2
abundance: NA
CDR3nt: TGTGCCAGCAGCCAAAGTTCCAGGGCGAACGCGCAGTACTTC
CDR3aa: CASSQSSRANAQYF

j_gene: TRBJ2-3
d_gene: TRBD1
v_gene: TRBV4-1
abundance: NA
CDR3nt: TGCGCCAGCAGCCGAAGCACAGGGGGCGGCACAGATACGCAGTATTTT
CDR3aa: CASSRSTGGGTDTQYF

j_gene: TRBJ2-5
d_gene: NA
v_gene: TRBV28
abundance: once
CDR3nt: TGTGCCAGCAGTTTATTATGGCTAGCGTCATTAAAGACCCAGTACTTC
CDR3aa: CASSLLWLASLKTQYF

j_gene: TRBJ2-7
d_gene: NA
v_gene: TRBV28
abundance: NA
CDR3nt: TGTGCCAGCAGTCCCGGGGGGGGGACAGTCCGCGAGCAGTACTTC
CDR3aa: CASSPGGGTVREQYF